The 30 T cell receptor beta chains below were found in one sample sequenced in a study of blood T cell repertoires in COVID-19. Only in-frame clones appear in the TCRdb table, and some are missing; sequencing was by immunoSEQ multiplex PCR. The sample shows approximately 170,000 clones, around 85% of them seen only once. The material sequenced was peripheral blood. Every receptor here comes from a man at least 80 years old with COVID-19, enrolled during active disease.

CDR3 sequence reads: CASRTGRRSYGYTF. The CDR3 DNA reads TGTGCCAGTAGGACCGGGAGGAGATCTTATGGCTACACCTTC. J is TRBJ1-2 and V is TRBV19; unclear D gene. CDR1 LNHDA and CDR2 SQIVND come from the germline V gene (reference sequence). V was trimmed by 6 bases and J by 5 bases, leaving 16 bases between them. The CDR3 totals 14 residues. Together with reference TRBV19 and TRBJ1-2, the CDR3 gives the full variable domain: DGGITQSPKYLFRKEGQNVTLSCEQNLNHDAMYWYRQDPGQGLRLIYYSQIVNDFQKGDIAEGYSVSREKKESFPLTVTSAQKNPTAFYLCASRTGRRSYGYTFGSGTRLTVV.

V and J are TRBV6-5 and TRBJ2-1; 7 bases map to TRBD2. With 1 base clipped from V and 4 bases from J, the junction kept 4 bases outside the gene matches. CDR3 length: 15 residues. Germline CDR1 reads MNHEY; CDR2 reads SVGAGI. CDR3 protein: CASSYLAGEYNEQFF. In DNA, the CDR3 is TGTGCCAGCAGTTACTTGGCGGGGGAGTACAATGAGCAGTTCTTC.

The chain uses TRBV27 and TRBJ1-2; D call uncertain. CDR1 is MNHEY and CDR2 is SMNVEV in the germline V gene (reference sequence). V was clipped by 7 bases and J by 3 bases, with 12 bases between them. This CDR3 comprises 13 residues. The CDR3 reads CASTSPGDYGYTF. As DNA, the CDR3 is TGTGCCAGCACCTCGCCGGGTGACTATGGCTACACCTTC.

The rearrangement uses TRBV28 and TRBJ1-3, with 10 bases fitting TRBD1. Trimming cost V 4 bases and J 6 bases; bases outside gene matches: 9. Germline values: CDR1 MDHEN, CDR2 SYDVKM. The CDR3 has 16 amino acids. The CDR3 spells CASSSGGQGMANTIYF. Written as DNA, the CDR3 is TGTGCCAGCAGTTCGGGGGGACAGGGGATGGCAAACACCATATATTTT.

The sample holds many counts of this clone. The chain carries TRBV5-6 and TRBJ2-3, with 11 bases fitting TRBD2. CDR3 length: 15 residues. V trimming: 5 bases; J trimming: 2 bases; junction bases outside the gene matches: 4. Germline loops: CDR1 SGHDT, CDR2 YYEEEE. CDR3 nucleotide sequence: TGTGCCAGCAGGCTAGCGGGGGGCCTCACAGATACGCAGTATTTT. Amino acid sequence: CASRLAGGLTDTQYF.

This sequence joins TRBV6-1 and TRBJ1-4, with D maybe TRBD1 (5 bases). Per the germline V gene, CDR1 is MNHNS and CDR2 is SASEGT. This CDR3 has 14 amino acids. The V and J ends lost 3 bases and 1 base respectively, with 6 bases between them. As DNA, the CDR3 is TGTGCCAGCAGTGACGACAGAACTAATGAAAAACTGTTTTTT. This sequence encodes CASSDDRTNEKLFF.

CDR3 in amino acids: CASSIGASSYNSPLHF. CDR3 sequence (DNA): TGTGCCAGTAGTATTGGGGCGAGCTCCTATAATTCACCCCTCCACTTT. J is TRBJ1-6 and V is TRBV19, with a possible D match to TRBD1 (5 bases). The CDR3 is 16 residues long. CDR1 and CDR2 (germline): LNHDA, SQIVND (reference sequence). The V end was cut by 3 bases, the J end by 0 bases, with 9 bases between. The full variable domain, rest sourced from reference TRBV19 and TRBJ1-6, is DGGITQSPKYLFRKEGQNVTLSCEQNLNHDAMYWYRQDPGQGLRLIYYSQIVNDFQKGDIAEGYSVSREKKESFPLTVTSAQKNPTAFYLCASSIGASSYNSPLHFGNGTRLTVT.

The chain is built from TRBV19 and TRBJ1-1; D gene ambiguous. The germline V gene has CDR1 LNHDA and CDR2 SQIVND (reference sequence). Trimming cost V 5 bases and J 5 bases, with 6 bases left between them. This CDR3 is 11 amino acids long. The CDR3 DNA sequence: TGTGCCAGTAGTCTGCGGACTGAAGCTTTCTTT. It codes for CASSLRTEAFF.

This chain connects TRBV27 to TRBJ1-6, with TRBD1 matching over 8 bases. V trimming: 5 bases; J trimming: 3 bases; junction bases outside the gene matches: 6. The CDR3 spans 16 residues. Germline values: CDR1 MNHEY, CDR2 SMNVEV (reference sequence). The CDR3 loop reads CASSARGLNYNSPLHF. The CDR3 DNA reads TGTGCCAGCAGTGCCAGGGGGCTAAACTATAATTCACCCCTCCACTTT.

This clone was detected once. This chain links TRBV7-6 with TRBJ2-2; D remains ambiguous. CDR3 size: 13 residues. Germline values: CDR1 SGHVS, CDR2 FNYEAQ. V was shortened by 3 bases and J by 5 bases, with 7 bases between the two germline ends. The DNA of the CDR3 is TGTGCCAGCAGCTTCGCGGTGACCGGGGAGCTGTTTTTT. Amino acids: CASSFAVTGELFF. Looking up the rest from reference TRBV7-6 and TRBJ2-2 gives the full variable domain: GAGVSQSPRYKVTKRGQDVALRCDPISGHVSLYWYRQALGQGPEFLTYFNYEAQQDKSGLPNDRFSAERPEGSISTLTIQRTEQRDSAMYRCASSFAVTGELFFGEGSRLTVL.

This sequence joins TRBV7-6 and TRBJ1-5; 7 positions agree with TRBD1. V gave up 5 bases and J gave up 11 bases; unmatched junction bases: 21. This CDR3 comprises 17 residues. Looked up from germline, CDR1 is SGHVS and CDR2 is FNYEAQ. CDR3 sequence (DNA): TGTGCCAGCAGCCTCAGCCCCGCCGGGACAGAATCAGAGTCCCAGCATTTT. Translating it yields CASSLSPAGTESESQHF.

This chain links TRBV12-1 with TRBJ2-7; the table's D gene call, TRBD2, was not cross checked with the DNA. TRBV12-1 is a pseudogene locus. CDR3 length: 15 amino acids. The CDR3 is CASSPLAGFTYEQYF. The DNA of the CDR3 is TGTGCCAGCAGCCCGCTAGCGGGGTTTACCTACGAGCAGTACTTC.

DNA for the CDR3: TGTGCCAGCCGTGGACAGGGAGACACCGGGGAGCTGTTTTTT. It translates to CASRGQGDTGELFF. V gene TRBV2 combines with J gene TRBJ2-2, with TRBD1 matching over 8 bases. V gave up 8 bases and J gave up 3 bases; unmatched junction bases: 5. CDR3 length equals 14 residues. From germline, CDR1 is SNHLY and CDR2 FYNNEI.

This clone appeared a few times. V and J are TRBV2 and TRBJ1-2, with D possibly being TRBD1 (6 bases). The germline CDR1 and CDR2 sequences are SNHLY and FYNNEI. The CDR3 covers 15 residues. The V gene lost 2 bases and the J gene lost 3 bases, with 13 bases spanning the gap. The CDR3 protein is CASSEMDRTYYGYTF. CDR3 nucleotide sequence: TGTGCCAGCAGTGAAATGGACAGAACCTACTATGGCTACACCTTC.

The J gene is TRBJ2-1, the V gene TRBV6-5; possible D gene TRBD2, 6 bases. The germline V gene has CDR1 MNHEY and CDR2 SVGAGI. With 9 bases removed from V and 0 bases from J, the gap between germline ends came to 12 bases. This CDR3 region has 14 residues. This CDR3 reads CASYLAFSYNEQFF. The CDR3 nucleotides are TGTGCCAGTTACCTAGCGTTCTCCTACAATGAGCAGTTCTTC.

The V gene is TRBV5-6, the J gene TRBJ1-1; D is ambiguous. The CDR3 is 16 residues long. V lost 0 bases to trimming and J lost 2 bases, with 14 bases between them. CDR1 is SGHDT and CDR2 is YYEEEE in the germline V gene. In DNA form, the CDR3 reads TGTGCCAGCAGCTTGGTTTCCCAGCGCTCAAACACTGAAGCTTTCTTT. Protein sequence: CASSLVSQRSNTEAFF. The complete variable domain, with remaining parts taken from reference TRBV5-6 and TRBJ1-1, reads DAGVTQSPTHLIKTRGQQVTLRCSPKSGHDTVSWYQQALGQGPQFIFQYYEEEERQRGNFPDRFSGHQFPNYSSELNVNALLLGDSALYLCASSLVSQRSNTEAFFGQGTRLTVV.

This clone was seen a few times. The chain is built from TRBV5-1 and TRBJ1-5, with 7 nucleotides matching TRBD1. Looked up from germline, CDR1 is SGHRS and CDR2 is YFSETQ. The CDR3 loop spans 15 amino acids. J was trimmed by 0 bases and V by 4 bases; bases with no gene match: 4. The CDR3 spells CASSPTGNSNQPQHF. In DNA, the CDR3 is TGCGCCAGCAGCCCGACAGGGAATAGCAATCAGCCCCAGCATTTT.

Here the CDR3 DNA reads TGTGCCAGCAGCTTTGATCAGGGCATCACTGAAGCTTTCTTT. It yields the protein CASSFDQGITEAFF. This chain links TRBV5-4 with TRBJ1-1; D perhaps matches TRBD1 (5 bases). V lost 2 bases and J lost 4, with 12 bases in between. The CDR3 is made up of 14 amino acids. Germline CDR1 reads SGHNT; CDR2 reads YYREEE (reference sequence).

J is TRBJ1-2 and V is TRBV29-1; possibly TRBD1 for D (6 bases). There are 12 residues in the CDR3. The V end lost 7 bases, the J end lost 2 bases, and 11 bases lay between the germline ends. Germline assignment: CDR1 SQVTM and CDR2 ANQGSEA. CDR3 DNA sequence: TGCAGCGGAGGGGGAGGGAACTATGGCTACACCTTC. This gives the protein CSGGGGNYGYTF.

The rearrangement uses TRBV11-2 and TRBJ1-2, with D perhaps matching TRBD1 (5 bases). Trimming removed 4 bases from V and 4 bases from J, with 10 bases in between. This CDR3 is built from 13 residues. Germline values: CDR1 SGHAT, CDR2 FQNNGV. The CDR3 reads CASSSQGPYGYTF. Written as DNA, the CDR3 is TGTGCCAGCAGCTCCCAGGGTCCCTATGGCTACACCTTC.

This sequence joins TRBV7-2 and TRBJ2-2; 10 bases are shared with TRBD2. CDR1 is SGHTA, CDR2 FQGNSA, per germline. This CDR3 spans 18 amino acids. Losses at the gene ends were 1 base for V and 0 bases for J; bases not matched to a gene: 5. CDR3 protein: CASSLVSSGGTNTGELFF. The CDR3 region has the DNA TGTGCCAGCAGCTTAGTATCTAGCGGGGGCACGAACACCGGGGAGCTGTTTTTT.

The CDR3 reads CASSEAARSNYGYTF. CDR3 coding DNA: TGTGCCAGCAGTGAAGCGGCACGGAGTAACTATGGCTACACCTTC. V usage is TRBV6-1 and J usage is TRBJ1-2; the D is unclear. The CDR3 contains 15 residues. V was clipped by 0 bases and J by 1 base, with 9 bases between them. The germline V gene has CDR1 MNHNS and CDR2 SASEGT.

The CDR3 bases are TGTGCCAGCGCCGGCAGGTCGGGGGAGCAGTACTTC. Amino acid sequence: CASAGRSGEQYF. The rearrangement joins TRBV18 to TRBJ2-7, with D tentatively TRBD2 (5 bases). V lost 8 bases and J lost 7, with 15 bases in between. The CDR3 has 12 residues. Germline lookup yields CDR1 KGHSH and CDR2 LQKENI.

The chain joins TRBV11-2 to TRBJ2-1; D gene ambiguous. CDR3 length: 15 residues. V lost 1 base and J lost 8, with 15 bases in between. Germline V gives CDR1 SGHAT, CDR2 FQNNGV. CDR3 amino acids: CASSLVGYGGDEQFF. The CDR3 DNA follows: TGTGCCAGCAGCTTAGTCGGGTACGGTGGCGATGAGCAGTTCTTC.

The rearrangement uses TRBV7-3 and TRBJ1-1; a possible D gene is TRBD1 (6 bases). The CDR3 is made up of 13 amino acids. V was shortened by 8 bases and J by 1 base, with 11 bases between the two germline ends. CDR1 is SGHTA and CDR2 is FQGTGA in the germline V gene. Here the CDR3 reads CASRDRQNTEAFF. DNA of the CDR3: TGTGCCAGCCGAGACAGGCAGAACACTGAAGCTTTCTTT.

This sequence joins TRBV28 and TRBJ2-7; TRBD2 might be the D (5 bases). V was cut by 2 bases and J by 3 bases, with 11 bases left in between. This CDR3 spans 14 amino acids. The V gene's germline CDR1 is MDHEN and CDR2 SYDVKM. CDR3 in amino acids: CASSLGGGNYEQYF. The CDR3 DNA sequence: TGTGCCAGCAGTTTAGGAGGCGGAAACTACGAGCAGTACTTC. The variable domain in full, with the rest retrieved from reference TRBV28 and TRBJ2-7, is DVKVTQSSRYLVKRTGEKVFLECVQDMDHENMFWYRQDPGLGLRLIYFSYDVKMKEKGDIPEGYSVSREKKERFSLILESASTNQTSMYLCASSLGGGNYEQYFGPGTRLTVT.

The chain recombines TRBV2 with TRBJ2-1; 9 nucleotides match TRBD1. The V gene's germline CDR1 is SNHLY and CDR2 FYNNEI. V was clipped by 5 bases and J by 2 bases; unmatched bases: 4. This CDR3 comprises 15 residues. The CDR3 DNA follows: TGTGCCAGCAGTCCGGACAGGGGAACCTACAATGAGCAGTTCTTC. Protein: CASSPDRGTYNEQFF.

CDR3 sequence: CASSSQPGQGTEAFF. In DNA, the CDR3 is TGCGCCAGCAGCAGCCAACCGGGACAAGGAACTGAAGCTTTCTTT. V and J are TRBV5-1 and TRBJ1-1; perhaps TRBD1 as D (6 bases). This CDR3 has 15 residues. The germline V and J ends were trimmed by 4 bases and 5 bases, with 18 bases remaining between them. Looked up from germline, CDR1 is SGHRS and CDR2 is YFSETQ. The entire variable domain, with the rest obtained from reference TRBV5-1 and TRBJ1-1, is as follows: KAGVTQTPRYLIKTRGQQVTLSCSPISGHRSVSWYQQTPGQGLQFLFEYFSETQRNKGNFPGRFSGRQFSNSRSEMNVSTLELGDSALYLCASSSQPGQGTEAFFGQGTRLTVV.

J is TRBJ2-2 and V is TRBV4-2; 8 bases fit TRBD2. With V trimmed by 2 bases and J by 5 bases, 10 bases remained unmatched. Germline assignment: CDR1 LGHNA and CDR2 YNFKEQ. There are 17 residues in the CDR3. The CDR3: CASSQTPGGPRTGELFF. CDR3 sequence (DNA): TGTGCCAGCAGCCAAACCCCGGGGGGGCCAAGGACCGGGGAGCTGTTTTTT.

The CDR3 sequence: CASSHGVGSPLHF. The CDR3, as DNA: TGTGCCAGCAGTCACGGGGTGGGGTCACCCCTCCACTTT. This chain uses TRBV25-1 with TRBJ1-6; D is unclear. The CDR3 consists of 13 residues. V lost 5 bases, J lost 10 bases, and 12 bases lay in between. In germline, CDR1 is MGHDK, CDR2 SYGVNS.